This T cell receptor beta chain originates from a study of T cell responses to AZD1222 COVID-19 vaccine. The study's findings and limits: Possibly, clonal diversity was underestimated; donors were largely white British and included more females.

On this clone: Its cognate antigen is unknown.

Some clones are missing from TCRdb's copy, which holds only in-frame ones; the method was immunoSEQ multiplex PCR. Among approximately 150,000 clones, 80% to 95% were seen once, and the ten largest hold approximately 4%. Losses at the gene ends were 6 bases for V and 2 bases for J; bases not matched to a gene: 0. Germline CDR1 reads MNHEY; CDR2 reads SVGAGI. The CDR3 has 13 residues. The chain carries TRBV6-5 and TRBJ1-3, with 8 bases fitting TRBD1. The source is an adult in good health. The specimen comprised peripheral blood, sampled on day 0 of AZD1222 vaccination. The CDR3 DNA reads TGTGCCAGCAGGACAGGGGCTGGAAACACCATATATTTT. Translation gives CASRTGAGNTIYF.